The present T cell receptor beta chain was sequenced within a study of regulatory T cells in long-lasting Graves disease. Time point defined: persistent/refractory GD, antithyroid drugs over 5 years with positive TRAb. Isolated PBMC RNA provided the starting material for the TCR library. As collected, the peripheral blood samples measured 7.5 to 10 milliliters each and went into EDTA tubes. CDR3 regions were amplified by Arm-PCR using iRepertoire HTBI primers to build TCR beta libraries. TCRdb independently ran MiXCR on the multiplex PCR reads; one entry per CDR3 protein. Among about 290,000 distinct CDR3 sequences, 22% were seen once, and the ten largest hold just over 55%. The length of the CDR3 is 13 residues. Germline V CDR1 and CDR2: SGHDT, YYEEEE. Trimming removed 4 bases at V and 3 bases at J, with 11 bases between. Study observations and caveats: Newly diagnosed disease favored TRBV20-1 and TRBJ2-1 over persistent disease. Patients with persistent Graves' had lower TCR diversity than newly diagnosed patients.

Comment on this clonotype: Its antigen remains unknown.

The V gene is TRBV5-6, the J gene TRBJ2-7; D remains unclear. The clonotype was recovered from a female donor with Graves disease. The sample in question was peripheral blood mononuclear cells (PBMCs), obtained when the disease was refractory, from a patient treated with antithyroid drugs. Here the CDR3 DNA reads TGTGCCAGCAGCCCACCGGTGGGCTACGAGCAGTACTTC. Translating it yields CASSPPVGYEQYF.